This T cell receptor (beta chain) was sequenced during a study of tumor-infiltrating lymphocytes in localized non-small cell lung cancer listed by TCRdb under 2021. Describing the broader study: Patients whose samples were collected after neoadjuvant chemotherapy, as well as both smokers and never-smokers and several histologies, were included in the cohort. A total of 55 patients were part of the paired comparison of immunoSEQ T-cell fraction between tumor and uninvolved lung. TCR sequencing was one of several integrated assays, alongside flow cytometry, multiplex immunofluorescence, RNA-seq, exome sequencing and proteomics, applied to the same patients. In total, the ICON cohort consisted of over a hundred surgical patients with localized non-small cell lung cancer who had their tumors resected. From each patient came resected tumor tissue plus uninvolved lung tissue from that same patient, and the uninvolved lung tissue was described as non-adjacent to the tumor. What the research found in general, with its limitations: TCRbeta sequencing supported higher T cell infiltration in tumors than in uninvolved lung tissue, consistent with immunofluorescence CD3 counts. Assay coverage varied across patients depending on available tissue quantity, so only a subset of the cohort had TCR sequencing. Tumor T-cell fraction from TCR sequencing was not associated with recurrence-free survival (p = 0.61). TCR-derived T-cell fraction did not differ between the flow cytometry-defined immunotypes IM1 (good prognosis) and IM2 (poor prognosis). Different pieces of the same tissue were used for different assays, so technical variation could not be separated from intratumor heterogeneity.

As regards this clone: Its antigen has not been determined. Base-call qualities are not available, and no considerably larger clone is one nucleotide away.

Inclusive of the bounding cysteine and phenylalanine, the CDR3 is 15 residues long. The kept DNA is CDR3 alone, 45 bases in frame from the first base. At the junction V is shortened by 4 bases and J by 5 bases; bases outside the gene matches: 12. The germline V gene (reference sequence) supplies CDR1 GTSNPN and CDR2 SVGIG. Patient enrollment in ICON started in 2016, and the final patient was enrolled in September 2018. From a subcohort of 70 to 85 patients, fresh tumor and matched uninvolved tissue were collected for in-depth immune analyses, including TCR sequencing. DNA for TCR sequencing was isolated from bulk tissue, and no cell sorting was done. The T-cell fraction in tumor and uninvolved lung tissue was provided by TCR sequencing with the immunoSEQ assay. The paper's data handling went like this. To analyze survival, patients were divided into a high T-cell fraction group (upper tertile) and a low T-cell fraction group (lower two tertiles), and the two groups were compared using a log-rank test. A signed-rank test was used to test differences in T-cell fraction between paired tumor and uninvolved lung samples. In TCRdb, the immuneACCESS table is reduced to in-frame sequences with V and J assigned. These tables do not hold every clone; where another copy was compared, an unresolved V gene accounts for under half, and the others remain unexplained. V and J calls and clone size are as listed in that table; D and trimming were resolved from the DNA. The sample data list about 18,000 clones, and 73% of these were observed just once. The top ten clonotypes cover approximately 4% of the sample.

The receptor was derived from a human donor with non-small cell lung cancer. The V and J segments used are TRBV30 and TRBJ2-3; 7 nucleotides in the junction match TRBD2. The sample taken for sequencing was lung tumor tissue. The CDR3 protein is CAWTPRGRAGDTQYF. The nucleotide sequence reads TGTGCCTGGACCCCTCGAGGGAGGGCCGGAGATACGCAGTATTTT.